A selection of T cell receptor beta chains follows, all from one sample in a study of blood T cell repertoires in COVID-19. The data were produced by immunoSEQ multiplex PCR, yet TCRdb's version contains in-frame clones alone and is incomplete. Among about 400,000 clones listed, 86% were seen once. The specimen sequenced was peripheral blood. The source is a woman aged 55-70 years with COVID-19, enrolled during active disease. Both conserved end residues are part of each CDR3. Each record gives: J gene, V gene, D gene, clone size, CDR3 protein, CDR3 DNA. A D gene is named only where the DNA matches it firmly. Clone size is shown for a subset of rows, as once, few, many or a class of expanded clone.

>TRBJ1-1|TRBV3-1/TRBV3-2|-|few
CASSRHTGPGAEAFF
TGTGCCAGCAGCCGCCATACGGGTCCAGGGGCTGAAGCTTTCTTT
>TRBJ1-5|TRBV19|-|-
CASRPDTGAHQPQHF
TGTGCCAGTAGACCGGATACAGGCGCCCATCAGCCCCAGCATTTT
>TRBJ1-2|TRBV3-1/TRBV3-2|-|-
CASSQDGGPEGYTF
TGTGCCAGCAGCCAAGACGGCGGCCCTGAGGGCTACACCTTC
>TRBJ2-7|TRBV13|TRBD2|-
CASAGREGSYEQYF
TGTGCCAGCGCTGGTCGGGAGGGTTCCTACGAGCAGTACTTC
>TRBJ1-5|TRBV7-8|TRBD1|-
CASSLTVSRGQGGNQPQHF
TGTGCCAGCAGCTTAACAGTGTCTAGGGGACAGGGGGGGAATCAGCCCCAGCATTTT
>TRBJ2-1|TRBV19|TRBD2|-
CASSFAGGNNEQFF
TGTGCCAGTAGTTTTGCGGGGGGAAACAATGAGCAGTTCTTC
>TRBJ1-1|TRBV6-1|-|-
CASSDRTVRNTEAFF
TGTGCCAGCAGTGATAGGACAGTTAGGAACACTGAAGCTTTCTTT
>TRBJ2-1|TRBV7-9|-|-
CASSQRDTRTYNEQFF
TGTGCCAGCAGCCAGAGGGACACCCGGACCTACAATGAGCAGTTCTTC
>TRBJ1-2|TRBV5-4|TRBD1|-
CASSLYAGGNYGYTF
TGTGCCAGCAGCTTGTATGCAGGGGGCAACTATGGCTACACCTTC
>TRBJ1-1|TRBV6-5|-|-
CASSYSSNTEAFF
TGTGCCAGCAGTTACAGCTCAAACACTGAAGCTTTCTTT
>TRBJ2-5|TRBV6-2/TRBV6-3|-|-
CASSYLRLAQETQYF
TGTGCCAGCAGTTACCTCCGGCTAGCCCAAGAGACCCAGTACTTC
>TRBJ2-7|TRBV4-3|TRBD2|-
CASSLGTSGGFGYEQYF
TGCGCCAGCAGCCTCGGGACTAGCGGGGGGTTCGGATACGAGCAGTACTTC
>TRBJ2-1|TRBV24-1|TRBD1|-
CATSDTRQGATEQFF
TGTGCCACCAGTGATACTCGACAGGGGGCGACTGAGCAGTTCTTC
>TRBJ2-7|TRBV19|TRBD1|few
CATSWTGDEQYF
TGTGCCACTTCTTGGACAGGGGACGAGCAGTACTTC
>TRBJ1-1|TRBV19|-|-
CASMWKGDTEAFF
TGTGCCAGTATGTGGAAAGGGGACACTGAAGCTTTCTTT
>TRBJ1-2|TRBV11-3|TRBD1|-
CASSLGQGARDYGYTF
TGTGCCAGCAGCTTGGGACAGGGGGCGAGGGACTATGGCTACACCTTC
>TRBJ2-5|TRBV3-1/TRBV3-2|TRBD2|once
CASSLAGGPETQYF
TGTGCCAGCAGCCTAGCGGGGGGGCCAGAGACCCAGTACTTC
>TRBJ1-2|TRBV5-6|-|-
CASSRPQATQGGYTF
TGTGCCAGCAGCCGCCCACAGGCCACCCAGGGTGGCTACACCTTC
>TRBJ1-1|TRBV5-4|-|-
CASSMVRETGQAFF
TGTGCCAGCAGCATGGTCCGTGAGACAGGTCAAGCTTTCTTT
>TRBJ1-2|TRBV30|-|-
CAWSGGGGYTF
TGTGCCTGGAGTGGCGGGGGAGGCTACACCTTC
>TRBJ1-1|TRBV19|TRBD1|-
CASSNLDRANTEAFF
TGTGCCAGTAGTAACCTGGACAGGGCGAACACTGAAGCTTTCTTT
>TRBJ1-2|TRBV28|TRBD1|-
CASSSPTGGEGGYTF
TGTGCCAGCAGTTCGCCGACAGGGGGCGAAGGTGGCTACACCTTC
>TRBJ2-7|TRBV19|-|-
CASSILAGSSYEQYF
TGTGCCAGTAGTATCCTGGCGGGAAGCTCCTACGAGCAGTACTTC
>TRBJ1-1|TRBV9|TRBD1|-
CASSVEQGSGDGTEAFF
TGTGCCAGCAGCGTAGAACAGGGGTCGGGAGATGGAACTGAAGCTTTCTTT
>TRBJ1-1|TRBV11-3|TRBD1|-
CASKDRHMNTEAFF
TGTGCCAGCAAGGACAGGCACATGAACACTGAAGCTTTCTTT
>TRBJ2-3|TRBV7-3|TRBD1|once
CASSQGTGPTDTQYF
TGTGCCAGCAGCCAGGGGACAGGGCCCACAGATACGCAGTATTTT
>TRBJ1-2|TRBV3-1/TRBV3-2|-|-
CASSLTGPYGYTF
TGTGCCAGCAGCCTTACAGGTCCCTATGGCTACACCTTC
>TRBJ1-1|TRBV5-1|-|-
CASSSTVNTEAFF
TGCGCCAGCAGCTCGACAGTAAACACTGAAGCTTTCTTT
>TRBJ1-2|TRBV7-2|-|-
CASSLGGDSYGYTF
TGTGCCAGCAGCTTAGGAGGAGACAGCTATGGCTACACCTTC
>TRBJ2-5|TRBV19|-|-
CASSIGWVAGLGQETQYF
TGTGCCAGTAGTATTGGCTGGGTGGCAGGGCTTGGGCAAGAGACCCAGTACTTC
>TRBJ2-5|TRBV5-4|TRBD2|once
CASGREGGETQYF
TGTGCCAGCGGCCGGGAGGGGGGAGAGACCCAGTACTTC
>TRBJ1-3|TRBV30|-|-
CAWSVSGFGNTIYF
TGTGCCTGGAGTGTTTCAGGGTTTGGAAACACCATATATTTT
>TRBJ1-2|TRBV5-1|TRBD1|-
CASSFAGTAYGYTF
TGCGCCAGCAGCTTTGCCGGGACAGCTTATGGCTACACCTTC
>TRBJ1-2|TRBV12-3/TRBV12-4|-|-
CASSLGGVVGYTF
TGTGCCAGCAGCCTGGGGGGGGTGGTTGGCTACACCTTC
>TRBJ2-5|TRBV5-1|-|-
CASTPPAASGETQYF
TGCGCCAGCACCCCCCCCGCCGCGAGCGGGGAGACCCAGTACTTC
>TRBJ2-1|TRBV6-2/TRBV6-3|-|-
CASSYWDNYNEQFF
TGTGCCAGCAGTTACTGGGACAACTACAATGAGCAGTTCTTC
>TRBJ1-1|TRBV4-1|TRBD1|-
CASSQAGQGRAEAFF
TGCGCCAGCAGCCAAGCCGGACAGGGTAGGGCTGAAGCTTTCTTT
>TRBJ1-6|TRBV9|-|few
CASSVGGTAGNSPLHF
TGTGCCAGCAGCGTAGGGGGTACAGCAGGGAATTCACCCCTCCACTTT
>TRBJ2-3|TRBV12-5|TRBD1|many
CASGPQGEETDTQYF
TGTGCTAGTGGTCCACAGGGGGAAGAGACAGATACGCAGTATTTT
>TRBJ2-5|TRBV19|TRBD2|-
CASSRGTSGGPETQYF
TGTGCCAGTAGCCGCGGGACTAGCGGGGGGCCAGAGACCCAGTACTTC
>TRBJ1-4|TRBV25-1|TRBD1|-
CASSENRGRKGEKLFF
TGTGCCAGCAGTGAGAACAGGGGGCGAAAGGGCGAAAAACTGTTTTTT
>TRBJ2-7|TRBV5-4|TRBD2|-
CASSLRTSPLSEQYF
TGTGCCAGCAGCTTGAGGACTAGCCCGCTTTCCGAGCAGTACTTC
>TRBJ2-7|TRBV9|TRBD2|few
CASSVGGGAYEQYF
TGTGCCAGCAGCGTCGGCGGGGGGGCCTACGAGCAGTACTTC
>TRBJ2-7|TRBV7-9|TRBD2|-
CASSLWTSNEQYF
TGTGCCAGCAGCCTTTGGACTAGCAACGAGCAGTACTTC